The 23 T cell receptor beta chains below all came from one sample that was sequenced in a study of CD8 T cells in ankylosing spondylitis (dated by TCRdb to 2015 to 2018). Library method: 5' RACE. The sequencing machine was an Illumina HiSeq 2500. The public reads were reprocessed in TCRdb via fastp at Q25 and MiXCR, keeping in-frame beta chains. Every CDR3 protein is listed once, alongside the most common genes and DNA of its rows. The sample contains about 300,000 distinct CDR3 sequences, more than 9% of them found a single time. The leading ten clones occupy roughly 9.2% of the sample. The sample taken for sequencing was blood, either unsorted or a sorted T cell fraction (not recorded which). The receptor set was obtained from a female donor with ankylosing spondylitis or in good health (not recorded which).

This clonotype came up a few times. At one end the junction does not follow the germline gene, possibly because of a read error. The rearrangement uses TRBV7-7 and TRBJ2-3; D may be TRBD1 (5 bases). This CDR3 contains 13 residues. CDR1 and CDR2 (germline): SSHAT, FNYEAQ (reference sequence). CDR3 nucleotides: TGTGCTAGCAGCCCAGAGACAGCAGATACGCAGTATTTT. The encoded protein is CASSPETADTQYF.

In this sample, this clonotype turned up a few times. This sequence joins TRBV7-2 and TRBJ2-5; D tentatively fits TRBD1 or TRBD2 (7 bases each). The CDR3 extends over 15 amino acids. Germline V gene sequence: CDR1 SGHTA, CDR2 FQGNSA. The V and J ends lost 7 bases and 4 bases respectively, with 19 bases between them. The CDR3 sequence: CASTRGGGVRETQYF. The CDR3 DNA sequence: TGTGCCAGCACCAGGGGGGGCGGAGTGAGAGAGACCCAGTACTTC.

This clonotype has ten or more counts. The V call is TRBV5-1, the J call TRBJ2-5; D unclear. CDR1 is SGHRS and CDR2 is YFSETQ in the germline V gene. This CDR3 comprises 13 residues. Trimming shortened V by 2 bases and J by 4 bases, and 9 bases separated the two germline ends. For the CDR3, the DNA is TGCGCCAGCAGCTTAAACAGAGGAGAGACCCAGTACTTC. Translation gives CASSLNRGETQYF.

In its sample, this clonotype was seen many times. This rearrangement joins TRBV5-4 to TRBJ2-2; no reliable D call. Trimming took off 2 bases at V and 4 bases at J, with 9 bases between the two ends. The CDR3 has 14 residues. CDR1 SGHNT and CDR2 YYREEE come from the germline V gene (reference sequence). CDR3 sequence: CASSFSDGTGELFF. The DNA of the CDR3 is TGTGCCAGCAGCTTTTCGGACGGCACCGGGGAGCTGTTTTTT.

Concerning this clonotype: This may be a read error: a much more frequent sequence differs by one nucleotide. CDR3 coding DNA: TGTGCCAGCAGCTTAGAGGAGAGGGGCTACGAGCAGTACTTC. It is translated as CASSLEERGYEQYF. This chain connects TRBV7-6 to TRBJ2-7, with D perhaps matching TRBD1 or TRBD2 (5 bases each). The V gene's germline CDR1 is SGHVS and CDR2 FNYEAQ. The CDR3 contains 14 residues. V was cut by 1 base and J by 3 bases, with 10 bases left in between.

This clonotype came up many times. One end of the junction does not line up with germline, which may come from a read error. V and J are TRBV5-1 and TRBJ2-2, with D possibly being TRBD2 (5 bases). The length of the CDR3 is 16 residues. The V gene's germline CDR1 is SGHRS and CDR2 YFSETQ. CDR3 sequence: CASSLAGGGNTGELFF. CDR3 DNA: TGTGCCAGCAGCTTGGCCGGAGGAGGGAACACCGGGGAGCTGTTTTTT.

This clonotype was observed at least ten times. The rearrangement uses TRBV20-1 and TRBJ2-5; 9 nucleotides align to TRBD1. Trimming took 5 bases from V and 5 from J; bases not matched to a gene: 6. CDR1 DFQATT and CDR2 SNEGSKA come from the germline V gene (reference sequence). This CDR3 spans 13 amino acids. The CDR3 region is CSASGTGHETQYF. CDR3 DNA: TGCAGTGCTTCCGGGACAGGGCACGAGACCCAGTACTTC.

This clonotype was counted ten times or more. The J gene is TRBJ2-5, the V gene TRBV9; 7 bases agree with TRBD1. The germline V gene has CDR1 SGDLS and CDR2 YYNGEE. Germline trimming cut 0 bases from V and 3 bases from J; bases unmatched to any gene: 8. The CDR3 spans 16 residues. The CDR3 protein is CASSVGAGGREETQYF. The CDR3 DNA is TGTGCCAGCAGCGTAGGGGCAGGGGGAAGGGAAGAGACCCAGTACTTC.

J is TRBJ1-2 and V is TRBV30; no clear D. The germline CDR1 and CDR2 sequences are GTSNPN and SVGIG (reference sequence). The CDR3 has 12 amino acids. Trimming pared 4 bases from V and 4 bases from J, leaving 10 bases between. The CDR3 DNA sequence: TGTGCCTGGACTGGGTATAGCTATGGCTACACCTTC. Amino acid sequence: CAWTGYSYGYTF.

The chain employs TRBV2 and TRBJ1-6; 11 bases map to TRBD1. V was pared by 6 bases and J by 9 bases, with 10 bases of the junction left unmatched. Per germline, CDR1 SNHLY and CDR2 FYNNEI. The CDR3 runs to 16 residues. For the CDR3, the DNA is TGTGCCAGCAGCCCGATCGGGACAGGGGGAAGTTCACCCCTCCACTTT. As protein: CASSPIGTGGSSPLHF.

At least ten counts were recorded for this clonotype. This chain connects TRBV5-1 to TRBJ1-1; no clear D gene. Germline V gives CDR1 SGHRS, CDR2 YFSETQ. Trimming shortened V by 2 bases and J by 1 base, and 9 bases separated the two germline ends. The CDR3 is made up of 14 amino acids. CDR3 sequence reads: CASSFTFPNTEAFF. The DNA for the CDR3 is TGCGCCAGCAGCTTCACTTTCCCGAACACTGAAGCTTTCTTT.

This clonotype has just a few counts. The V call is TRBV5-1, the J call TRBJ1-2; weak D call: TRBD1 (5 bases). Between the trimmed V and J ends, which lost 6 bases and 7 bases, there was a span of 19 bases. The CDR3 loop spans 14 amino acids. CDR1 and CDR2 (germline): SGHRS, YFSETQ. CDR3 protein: CASKELGPRLGYTF. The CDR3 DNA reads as TGCGCCAGCAAAGAGTTGGGACCCAGACTTGGCTACACCTTC.

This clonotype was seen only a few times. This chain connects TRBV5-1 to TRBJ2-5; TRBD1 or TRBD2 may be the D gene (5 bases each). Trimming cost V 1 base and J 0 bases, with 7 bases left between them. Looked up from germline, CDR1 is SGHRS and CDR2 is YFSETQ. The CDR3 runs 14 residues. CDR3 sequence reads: CASSLRGDQETQYF. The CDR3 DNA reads TGCGCCAGCAGCTTGAGGGGAGACCAAGAGACCCAGTACTTC. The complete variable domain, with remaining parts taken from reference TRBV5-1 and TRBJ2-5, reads KAGVTQTPRYLIKTRGQQVTLSCSPISGHRSVSWYQQTPGQGLQFLFEYFSETQRNKGNFPGRFSGRQFSNSRSEMNVSTLELGDSALYLCASSLRGDQETQYFGPGTRLLVL.

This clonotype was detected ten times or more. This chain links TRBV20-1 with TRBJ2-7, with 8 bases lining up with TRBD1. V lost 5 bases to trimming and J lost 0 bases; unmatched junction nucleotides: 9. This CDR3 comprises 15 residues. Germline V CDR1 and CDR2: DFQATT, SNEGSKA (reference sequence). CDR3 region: CSAGSFGQGSYEQYF. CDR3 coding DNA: TGCAGTGCTGGATCCTTTGGACAGGGCTCCTACGAGCAGTACTTC.

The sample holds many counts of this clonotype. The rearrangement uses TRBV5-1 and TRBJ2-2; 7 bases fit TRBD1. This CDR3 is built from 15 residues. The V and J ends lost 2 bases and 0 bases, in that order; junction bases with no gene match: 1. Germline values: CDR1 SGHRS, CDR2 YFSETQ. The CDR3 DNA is TGCGCCAGCAGCTTCGGGACAGCGAACACCGGGGAGCTGTTTTTT. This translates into CASSFGTANTGELFF.

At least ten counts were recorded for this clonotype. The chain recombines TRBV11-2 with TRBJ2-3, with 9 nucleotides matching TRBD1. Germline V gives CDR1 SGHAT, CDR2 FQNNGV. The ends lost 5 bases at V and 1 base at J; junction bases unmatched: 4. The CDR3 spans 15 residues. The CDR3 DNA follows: TGTGCCAGCAGCGCATACAGGGGGCGCACAGATACGCAGTATTTT. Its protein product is CASSAYRGRTDTQYF.

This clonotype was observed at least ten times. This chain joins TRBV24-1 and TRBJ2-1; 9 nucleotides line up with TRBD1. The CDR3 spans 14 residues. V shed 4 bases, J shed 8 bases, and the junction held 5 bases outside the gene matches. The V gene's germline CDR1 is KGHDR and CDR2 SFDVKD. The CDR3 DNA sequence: TGTGCCACCAGTGAGACAGGGGGGAAGGATGAGCAGTTCTTC. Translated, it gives CATSETGGKDEQFF.

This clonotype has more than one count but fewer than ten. CDR3 protein: CASSAGGAAYEQYF. The CDR3 DNA sequence: TGTGCCAGCAGTGCCGGGGGGGCTGCCTACGAGCAGTACTTC. This chain links TRBV12-3 or TRBV12-4 with TRBJ2-7; 8 nucleotides agree with TRBD2. The ends lost 5 bases at V and 2 bases at J; junction bases unmatched: 5. The CDR3 is made up of 14 amino acids.

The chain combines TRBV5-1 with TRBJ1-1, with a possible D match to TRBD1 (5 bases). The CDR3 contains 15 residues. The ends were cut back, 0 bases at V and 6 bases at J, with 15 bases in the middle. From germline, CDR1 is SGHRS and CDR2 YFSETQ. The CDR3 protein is CASSLVGGRSSEAFF. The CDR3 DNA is TGCGCCAGCAGCTTGGTTGGGGGAAGAAGCTCTGAAGCTTTCTTT.

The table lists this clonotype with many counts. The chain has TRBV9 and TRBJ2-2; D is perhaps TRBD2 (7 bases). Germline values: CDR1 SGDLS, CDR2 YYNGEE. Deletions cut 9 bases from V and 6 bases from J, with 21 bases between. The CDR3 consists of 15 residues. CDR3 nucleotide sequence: TGTGCCACCGCGGGGGCTAGCGGTAATCCCGGGGAGCTGTTTTTT. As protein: CATAGASGNPGELFF.

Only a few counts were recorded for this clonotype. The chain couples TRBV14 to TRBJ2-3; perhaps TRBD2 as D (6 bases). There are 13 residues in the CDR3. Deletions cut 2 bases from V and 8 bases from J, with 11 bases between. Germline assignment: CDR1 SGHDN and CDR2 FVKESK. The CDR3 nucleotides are TGTGCCAGCAGCCAAACTGCGGGAAGTACGCAGTATTTT. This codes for CASSQTAGSTQYF.

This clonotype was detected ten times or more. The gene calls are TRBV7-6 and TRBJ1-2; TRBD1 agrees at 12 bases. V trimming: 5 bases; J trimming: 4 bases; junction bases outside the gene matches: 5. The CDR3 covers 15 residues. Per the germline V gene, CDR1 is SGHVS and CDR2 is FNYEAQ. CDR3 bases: TGTGCCAGCAGCCTCGGGACAGGGGGCGGCTATGGCTACACCTTC. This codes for CASSLGTGGGYGYTF.

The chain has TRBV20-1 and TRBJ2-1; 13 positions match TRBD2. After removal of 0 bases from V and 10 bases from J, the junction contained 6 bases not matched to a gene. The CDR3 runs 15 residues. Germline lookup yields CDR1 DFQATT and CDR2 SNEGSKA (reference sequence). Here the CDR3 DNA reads TGCAGTGCTAGAGATCGGACTAGCGGGGGATTAGAGCAGTTCTTC. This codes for CSARDRTSGGLEQFF.